This T cell receptor beta chain originates from a study of blood T cell repertoires in COVID-19. V was shortened by 2 bases and J by 4 bases, with 15 bases between the two germline ends. The CDR3 totals 15 residues. Germline V gives CDR1 MNHEY, CDR2 SVGAGI. Some clones are missing from TCRdb's copy, which holds only in-frame ones; the method was immunoSEQ multiplex PCR. The table shows around 360,000 clones, with about 90% occurring only once. This clone showed up just once. The sequencing sample was made of PBMCs or T cells enriched from blood (not recorded which). The J gene is TRBJ2-7, the V gene TRBV6-5; possible D gene TRBD2, 7 bases. The receptor's source is a woman in her 30s who had recovered from COVID-19. CDR3 protein: CASSYRGGVGYEQYF. As DNA, the CDR3 is TGTGCCAGCAGTTACAGGGGGGGGGTTGGTTACGAGCAGTACTTC.